Sequencing of this TCR beta chain was carried out in a study of cytomegalovirus exposure and HLA in healthy donors. Overall study results and limits: Evidence from a later analysis indicated that most CMV-associated TCR beta chains looked HLA-restricted.

As to this clone: Its matching antigen is unknown.

PCR involved 60 Vbeta and 13 Jbeta primers. Sequencing was performed with immunoSEQ multiplex PCR; in TCRdb, only in-frame clones are kept and a portion is missing. The sample includes about 120,000 clones, roughly 80% of them seen just once. The sequence was obtained from a woman in her 30s in good health and CMV-seropositive. Sequencing input: PBMCs.

CDR3 DNA: TGTGCCAGCACCGTCACCGGGACAGGGAGGACCGGGGAGCTGTTTTTT. Its protein product is CASTVTGTGRTGELFF. The genes are TRBV5-4 and TRBJ2-2; 9 bases align to TRBD1. V shed 6 bases and J 5 bases; nucleotides not matched to a gene: 11. Germline lookup yields CDR1 SGHNT and CDR2 YYREEE (reference sequence). CDR3 length: 16 amino acids.